The clone carrying this T cell receptor (beta chain) was recorded a few times. These data belong to a study of human T cells and chemical hapten exposure. TCRdb redid the calling of the RACE reads with MiXCR, one entry per CDR3 protein. Altogether about 350,000 distinct CDR3 sequences are present, about 5% being singletons, with the ten largest covering more than 8%. Trimming took 2 bases from V and 15 from J; bases not matched to a gene: 4. Germline V gene lookup returns CDR1 MNHEY and CDR2 SVGEGT. The CDR3 is 11 amino acids. The sample's time point: pre-sensitization, week 0. Noted treatment: therapeutic diphenylcyclopropenone sensitization with weekly scalp DPC.

V gene TRBV6-2 or TRBV6-3 combines with J gene TRBJ2-3; 8 bases map to TRBD2. This TCR was recovered from a woman younger than 30 with alopecia areata. Some clones in this sample may be carry-over from other donors' samples. The specimen comprised whole blood, sampled in connection with sensitization to the hapten diphenylcyclopropenone (DPC). CDR3 region: CASSYGLAPYF. The DNA of the CDR3 is TGTGCCAGCAGTTACGGACTAGCCCCATATTTT.